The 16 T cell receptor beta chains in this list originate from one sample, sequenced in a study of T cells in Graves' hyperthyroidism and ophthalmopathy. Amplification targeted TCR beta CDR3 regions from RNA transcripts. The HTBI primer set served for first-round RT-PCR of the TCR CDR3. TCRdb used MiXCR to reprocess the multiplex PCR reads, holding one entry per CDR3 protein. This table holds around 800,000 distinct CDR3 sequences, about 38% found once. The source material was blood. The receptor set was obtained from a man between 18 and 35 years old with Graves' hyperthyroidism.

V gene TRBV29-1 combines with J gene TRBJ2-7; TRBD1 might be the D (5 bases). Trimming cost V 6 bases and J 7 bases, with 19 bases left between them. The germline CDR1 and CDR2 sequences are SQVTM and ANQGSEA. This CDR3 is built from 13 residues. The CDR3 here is CSVTQGNTGEQYF. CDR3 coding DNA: TGCAGCGTGACGCAGGGTAACACCGGGGAGCAGTACTTC.

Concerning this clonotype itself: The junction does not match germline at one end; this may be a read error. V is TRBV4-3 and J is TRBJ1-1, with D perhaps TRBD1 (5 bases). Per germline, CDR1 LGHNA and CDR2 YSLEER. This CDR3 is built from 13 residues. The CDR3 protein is CASSPEGYTEALF. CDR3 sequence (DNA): TGCGCCAGCAGCCCTGAGGGGTACACTGAAGCTTTATTT.

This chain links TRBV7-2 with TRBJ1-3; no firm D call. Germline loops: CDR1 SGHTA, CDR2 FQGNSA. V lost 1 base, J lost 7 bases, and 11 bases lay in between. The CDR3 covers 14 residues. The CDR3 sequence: CASSLGREGNTIYF. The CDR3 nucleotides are TGTGCCAGCAGCTTAGGTAGGGAGGGTAACACCATATATTTT.

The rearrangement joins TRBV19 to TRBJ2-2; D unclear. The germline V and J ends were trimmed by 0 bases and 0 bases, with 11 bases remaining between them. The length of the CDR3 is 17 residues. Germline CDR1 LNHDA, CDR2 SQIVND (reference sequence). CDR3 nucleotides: TGTGCCAGTAGTATAGATCAATTAGGGTCGAACACCGGGGAGCTGTTTTTT. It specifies CASSIDQLGSNTGELFF.

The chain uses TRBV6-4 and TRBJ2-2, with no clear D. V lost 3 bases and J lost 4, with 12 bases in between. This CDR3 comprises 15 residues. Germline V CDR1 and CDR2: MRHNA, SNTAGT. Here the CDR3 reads CASSEIGHGTGELFF. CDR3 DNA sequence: TGTGCCAGCAGTGAAATAGGGCACGGCACCGGGGAGCTGTTTTTT.

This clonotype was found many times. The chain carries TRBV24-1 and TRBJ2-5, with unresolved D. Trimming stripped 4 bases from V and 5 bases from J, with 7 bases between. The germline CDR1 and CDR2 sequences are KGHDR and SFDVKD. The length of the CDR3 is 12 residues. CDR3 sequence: CATSEAEETQYF. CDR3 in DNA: TGTGCCACCAGTGAGGCGGAGGAGACCCAGTACTTC.

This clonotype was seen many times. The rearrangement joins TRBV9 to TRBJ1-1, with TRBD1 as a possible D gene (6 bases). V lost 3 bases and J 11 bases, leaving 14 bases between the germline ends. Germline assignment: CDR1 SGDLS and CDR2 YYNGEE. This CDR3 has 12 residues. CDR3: CASSGTHREAFF. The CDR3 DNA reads TGTGCCAGCAGCGGAACCCACAGGGAGGCTTTCTTT.

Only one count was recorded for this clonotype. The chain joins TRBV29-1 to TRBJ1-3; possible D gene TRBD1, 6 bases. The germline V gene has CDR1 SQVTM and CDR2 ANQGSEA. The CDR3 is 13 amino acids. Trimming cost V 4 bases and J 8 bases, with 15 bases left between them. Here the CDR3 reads CSVGAGDGYTIYF. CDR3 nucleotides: TGCAGCGTTGGGGCAGGGGATGGCTACACCATATATTTT.

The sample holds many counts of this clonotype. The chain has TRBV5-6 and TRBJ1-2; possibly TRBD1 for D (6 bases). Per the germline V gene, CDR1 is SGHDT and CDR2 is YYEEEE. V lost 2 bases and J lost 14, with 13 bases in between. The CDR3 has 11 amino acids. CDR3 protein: CASSLQGFITF. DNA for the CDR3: TGTGCCAGCAGCTTACAGGGATTCATTACCTTC. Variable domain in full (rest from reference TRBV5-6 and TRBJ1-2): DAGVTQSPTHLIKTRGQQVTLRCSPKSGHDTVSWYQQALGQGPQFIFQYYEEEERQRGNFPDRFSGHQFPNYSSELNVNALLLGDSALYLCASSLQGFITFGSGTRLTVV.

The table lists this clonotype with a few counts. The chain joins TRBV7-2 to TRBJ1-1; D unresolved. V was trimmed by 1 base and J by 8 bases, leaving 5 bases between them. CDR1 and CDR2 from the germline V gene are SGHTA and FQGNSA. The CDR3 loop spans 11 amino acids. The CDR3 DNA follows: TGTGCCAGCAGCTTAGAGAAGGAAGCTTTCTTT. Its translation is CASSLEKEAFF.

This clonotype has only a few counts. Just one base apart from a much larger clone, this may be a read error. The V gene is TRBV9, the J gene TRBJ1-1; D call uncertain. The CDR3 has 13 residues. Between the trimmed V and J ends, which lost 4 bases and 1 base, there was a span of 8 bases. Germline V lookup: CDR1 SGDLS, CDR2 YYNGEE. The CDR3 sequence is CASSRVSNTEAFF. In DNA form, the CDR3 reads TGTGCCAGCAGCCGGGTCTCGAACACTGAAGCTTTCTTT.

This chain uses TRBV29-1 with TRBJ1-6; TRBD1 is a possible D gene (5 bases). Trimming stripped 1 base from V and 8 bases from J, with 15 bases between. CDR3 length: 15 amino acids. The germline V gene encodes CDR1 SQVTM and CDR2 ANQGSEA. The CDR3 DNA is TGCAGCGTTGAAGGGGGCAGGGTTAAGGATTCACCCCTCCACTTT. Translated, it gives CSVEGGRVKDSPLHF.

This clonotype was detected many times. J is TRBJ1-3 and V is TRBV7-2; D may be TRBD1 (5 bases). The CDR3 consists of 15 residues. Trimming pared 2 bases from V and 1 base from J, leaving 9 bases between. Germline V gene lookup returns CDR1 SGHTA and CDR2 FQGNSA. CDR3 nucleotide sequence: TGTGCCAGCAGCTTAAGCGGGGGGTCTGGAAACACCATATATTTT. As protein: CASSLSGGSGNTIYF.

The CDR3 region is CSASPISPTGKETQYF. The CDR3 DNA reads as TGCAGTGCTAGTCCTATCTCCCCGACAGGGAAAGAGACCCAGTACTTC. The V and J genes are TRBV20-1 and TRBJ2-5, with 7 bases fitting TRBD1. V dropped 3 bases and J dropped 3; count of bases not matched to a gene: 13. The CDR3 has 16 amino acids. The germline V gene has CDR1 DFQATT and CDR2 SNEGSKA (reference sequence).

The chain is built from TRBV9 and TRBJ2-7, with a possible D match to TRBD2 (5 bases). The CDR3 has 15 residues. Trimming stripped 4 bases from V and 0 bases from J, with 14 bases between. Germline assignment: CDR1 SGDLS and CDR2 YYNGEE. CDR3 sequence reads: CASSFRGGSSYEQYF. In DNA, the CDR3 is TGTGCCAGCAGCTTTAGAGGTGGGAGCTCCTACGAGCAGTACTTC.

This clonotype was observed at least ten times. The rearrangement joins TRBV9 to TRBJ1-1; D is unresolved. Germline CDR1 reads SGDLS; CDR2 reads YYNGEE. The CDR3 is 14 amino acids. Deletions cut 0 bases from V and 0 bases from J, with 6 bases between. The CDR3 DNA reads TGTGCCAGCAGCGTAGGGTGGGTGAACACTGAAGCTTTCTTT. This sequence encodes CASSVGWVNTEAFF.